This TCR beta chain was sequenced in a study of blood T cells in healthy people across ages. The CDR3 totals 17 residues. Germline loops: CDR1 LGHNA, CDR2 YSLEER. Study-level points and caveats: Older age coincided with a roughly linear decline in TCR beta diversity per million T cells.

It was with a sample-barcoded 5' primer and a J-beta primer mix that a second PCR of roughly 7 to 12 cycles was run. Using its own MiXCR run on the 5' RACE reads, TCRdb lists one record per CDR3 protein. This sample has approximately 1.5 million distinct CDR3 sequences; 42% occur once, and the top ten carry about 3.8%. As regards this clonotype: Its antigen is currently unknown. One end of the junction fails to match germline, which may point to a read error.

Healthy individuals of Caucasian origin from Russia, aged 6 to 90, served as donors. The clonotype originates from a woman between 18 and 29 years old in good health. The sample was blood. The gene calls are TRBV4-3 and TRBJ2-1; 9 positions match TRBD2. CDR3 sequence: CASSQLGASGIYKEQFF. The CDR3 nucleotides are TGCGCCAGCAGCCAGTTGGGGGCTAGCGGGATCTACAAGGAGCAGTTCTTC.